This T cell receptor (beta chain) was captured in a study of breast tumors, draining lymph nodes, adjacent tissues. This clonotype was observed at least ten times. The antigen remains unidentified. Germline V CDR1 and CDR2: SGDLS, YYNGEE. The CDR3 sequence is 13 residues long. Unmatched junction bases numbered 2, after V lost 5 bases and J lost 9 bases. Breast cancer patients provided tissue from their axillary draining lymph nodes. Study-wide results and caveats: That most tumor T cells come from lymph nodes remained unproven. Luminal-like breast cancer showed significantly greater tumor-nontumor repertoire similarity than basal-like breast cancer did. Tumors had less TCR diversity than lymph nodes, more than nontumor tissue. Data fit most tumor T cells coming from lymph node, expanding in tumor.

MiXCR, applied by TCRdb to the multiplex PCR reads, yields one record per CDR3 protein. This sample has about 100,000 distinct CDR3 sequences, with 21% found just once. This clonotype originated in a female donor with breast cancer. Some clones in this sample may be carry-over from other donors' samples. V and J are TRBV9 and TRBJ1-6; 10 nucleotides agree with TRBD1. Material for sequencing was axillary lymph node tissue. CDR3 amino acids: CASRGDRGSPLHF. In DNA form, the CDR3 reads TGTGCCAGCAGGGGGGACAGGGGTTCACCCCTCCACTTT.